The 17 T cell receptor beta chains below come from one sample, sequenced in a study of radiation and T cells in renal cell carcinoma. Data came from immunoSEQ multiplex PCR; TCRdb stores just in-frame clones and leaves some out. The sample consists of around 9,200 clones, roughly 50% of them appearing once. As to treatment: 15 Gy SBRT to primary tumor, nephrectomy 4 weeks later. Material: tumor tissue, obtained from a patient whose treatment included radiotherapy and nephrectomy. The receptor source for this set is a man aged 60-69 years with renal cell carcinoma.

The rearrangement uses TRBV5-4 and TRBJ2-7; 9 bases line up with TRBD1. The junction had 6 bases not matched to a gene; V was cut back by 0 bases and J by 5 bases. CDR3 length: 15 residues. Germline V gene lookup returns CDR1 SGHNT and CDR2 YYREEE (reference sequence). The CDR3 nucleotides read TGTGCCAGCAGCTTGGTAGGGGACAGGGACCACGAGCAGTACTTC. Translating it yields CASSLVGDRDHEQYF.

CDR3 amino acids: CASSIGRQNTEAFF. The CDR3 nucleotides read TGTGCCAGCAGCATAGGGAGGCAGAACACTGAAGCTTTCTTT. The J gene is TRBJ1-1, the V gene TRBV9; D uncertain. CDR1 and CDR2 from the germline V gene are SGDLS and YYNGEE. Deletions cut 4 bases from V and 1 base from J, with 11 bases between. The CDR3 consists of 14 residues.

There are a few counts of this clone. The CDR3 DNA is TGTGCCAGCAGCCTACCAGGGCCTGAGCAGTTCTTC. Translated, it gives CASSLPGPEQFF. This rearrangement joins TRBV7-9 to TRBJ2-1; D perhaps matches TRBD1 (5 bases). CDR3 length equals 12 residues. Germline CDR1 and CDR2: SEHNR and FQNEAQ (reference sequence). Trimming stripped 5 bases from V and 9 bases from J, with 11 bases between.

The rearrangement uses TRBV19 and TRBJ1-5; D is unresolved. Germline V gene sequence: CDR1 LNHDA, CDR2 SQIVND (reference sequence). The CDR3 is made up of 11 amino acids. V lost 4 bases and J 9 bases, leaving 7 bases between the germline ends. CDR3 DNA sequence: TGTGCCAGTAGTACGGAGGGGCCCCAGCATTTT. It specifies CASSTEGPQHF.

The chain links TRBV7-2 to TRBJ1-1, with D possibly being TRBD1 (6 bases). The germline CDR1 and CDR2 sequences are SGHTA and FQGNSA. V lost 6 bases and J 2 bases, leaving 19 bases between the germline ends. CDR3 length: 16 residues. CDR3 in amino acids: CASRPGGPTFNTEAFF. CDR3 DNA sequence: TGTGCCAGCAGGCCCGGGGGGCCAACCTTTAACACTGAAGCTTTCTTT.

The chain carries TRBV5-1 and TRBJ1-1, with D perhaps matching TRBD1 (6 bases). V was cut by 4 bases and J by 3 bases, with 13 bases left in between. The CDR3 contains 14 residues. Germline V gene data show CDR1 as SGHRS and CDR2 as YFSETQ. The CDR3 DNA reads TGCGCCAGCAGCAGGGACGGGGGCGACACTGAAGCTTTCTTT. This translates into CASSRDGGDTEAFF.

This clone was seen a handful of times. CDR3 amino acids: CASSTRQTDGYTF. In DNA, the CDR3 is TGTGCCAGCAGCACGCGACAGACCGATGGCTACACCTTC. V and J are TRBV5-5 and TRBJ1-2, with D perhaps matching TRBD1 (5 bases). V lost 4 bases, J lost 6 bases, and 13 bases lay in between. Germline V gene lookup returns CDR1 SGHKS and CDR2 YYEKEE (reference sequence). The CDR3 contains 13 residues.

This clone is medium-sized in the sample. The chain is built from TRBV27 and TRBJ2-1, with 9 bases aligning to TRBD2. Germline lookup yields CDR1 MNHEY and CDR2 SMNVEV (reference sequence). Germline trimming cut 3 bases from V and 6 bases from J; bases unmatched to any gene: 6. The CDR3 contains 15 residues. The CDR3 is CASSLASGAGNEQFF. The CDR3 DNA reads TGTGCCAGCAGTTTGGCTAGCGGGGCTGGCAATGAGCAGTTCTTC.

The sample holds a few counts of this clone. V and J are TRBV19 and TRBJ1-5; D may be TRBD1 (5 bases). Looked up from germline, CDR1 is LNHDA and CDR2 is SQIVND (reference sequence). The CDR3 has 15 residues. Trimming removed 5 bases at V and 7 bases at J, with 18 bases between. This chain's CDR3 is CASSSGPGGVQPQHF. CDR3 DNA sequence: TGTGCCAGTAGTTCTGGGCCGGGGGGGGTACAGCCCCAGCATTTT. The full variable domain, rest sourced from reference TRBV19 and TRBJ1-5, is DGGITQSPKYLFRKEGQNVTLSCEQNLNHDAMYWYRQDPGQGLRLIYYSQIVNDFQKGDIAEGYSVSREKKESFPLTVTSAQKNPTAFYLCASSSGPGGVQPQHFGDGTRLSIL.

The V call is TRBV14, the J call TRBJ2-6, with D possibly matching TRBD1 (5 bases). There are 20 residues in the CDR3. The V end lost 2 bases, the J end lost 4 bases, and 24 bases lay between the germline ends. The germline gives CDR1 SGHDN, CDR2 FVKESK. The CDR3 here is CASSQWLGQGRQGGANVLTF. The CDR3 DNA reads TGTGCCAGCAGCCAATGGCTCGGCCAGGGCCGCCAGGGAGGGGCCAACGTCCTGACTTTC.

DNA of the CDR3: TGTGCCAGCAGTCCCGGGACTGTCCGCCAAGAGACCCAGTACTTC. It specifies CASSPGTVRQETQYF. The chain recombines TRBV28 with TRBJ2-5, with D maybe TRBD2 (6 bases). V gave up 5 bases and J gave up 1 base, with 14 bases separating them. The CDR3 is 15 residues long. Per germline, CDR1 MDHEN and CDR2 SYDVKM.

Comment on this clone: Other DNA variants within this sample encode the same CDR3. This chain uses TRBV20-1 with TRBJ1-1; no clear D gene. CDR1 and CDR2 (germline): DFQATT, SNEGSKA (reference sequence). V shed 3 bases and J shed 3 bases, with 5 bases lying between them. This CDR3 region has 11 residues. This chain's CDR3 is CSARRDTEAFF. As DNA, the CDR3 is TGCAGTGCTAGGAGGGACACTGAAGCTTTCTTT.

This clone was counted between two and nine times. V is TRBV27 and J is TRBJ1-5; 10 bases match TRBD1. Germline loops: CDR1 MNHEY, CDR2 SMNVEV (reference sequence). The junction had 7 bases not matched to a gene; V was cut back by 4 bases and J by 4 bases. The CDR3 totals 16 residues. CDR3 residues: CASSSRDRGGNQPQHF. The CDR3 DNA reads TGTGCCAGCAGTTCCCGGGACAGGGGAGGGAATCAGCCCCAGCATTTT.

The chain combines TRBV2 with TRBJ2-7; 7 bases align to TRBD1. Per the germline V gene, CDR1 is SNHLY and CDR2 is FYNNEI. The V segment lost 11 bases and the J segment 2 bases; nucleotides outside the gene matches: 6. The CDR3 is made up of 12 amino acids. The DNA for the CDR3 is TGTGCCTCCAAGGGGGCGGCCTACGAGCAGTACTTC. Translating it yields CASKGAAYEQYF.

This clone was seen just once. As DNA, the CDR3 is TGTGCCAGCTCACCCCGGACTAGCGGGGGGTTCTCCTACGAGCAGTACTTC. Encoded protein: CASSPRTSGGFSYEQYF. The V call is TRBV18, the J call TRBJ2-7, with TRBD2 matching 14 bases. V lost 3 bases and J lost 0; bases outside the gene matches: 4. This CDR3 has 17 residues. CDR1 is KGHSH and CDR2 is LQKENI in the germline V gene.

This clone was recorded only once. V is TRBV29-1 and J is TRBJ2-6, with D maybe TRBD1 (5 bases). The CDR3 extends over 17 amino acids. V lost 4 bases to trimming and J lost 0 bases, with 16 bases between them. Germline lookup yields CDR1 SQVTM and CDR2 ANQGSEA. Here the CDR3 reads CSVAQGSTGSGANVLTF. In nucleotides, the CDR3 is TGCAGCGTTGCCCAGGGTTCAACAGGCTCTGGGGCCAACGTCCTGACTTTC.

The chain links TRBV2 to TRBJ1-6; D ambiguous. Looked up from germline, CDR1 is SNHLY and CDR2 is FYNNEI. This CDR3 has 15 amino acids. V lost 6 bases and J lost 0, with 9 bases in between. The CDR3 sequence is CASSGLSSYNSPLHF. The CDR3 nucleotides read TGTGCCAGCAGCGGATTGAGCTCCTATAATTCACCCCTCCACTTT.